These 31 T cell receptor beta chains originate from one sample sequenced in a study of metastatic and nonmetastatic thyroid tumors. Each patient went into thyroid surgery without having received any treatment. TCRdb reanalyzed the PCR reads via MiXCR. The data contain tens of thousands of clones, roughly 25% of them singletons. Sample: tumor tissue. The receptor source for this set is a male donor with papillary thyroid cancer or a benign thyroid nodule (not recorded which). Some clones in this sample may be carry-over from other donors' samples.

By proportion, this clone is medium-sized. The V and J genes are TRBV19 and TRBJ2-2, with TRBD2 as a possible D gene (5 bases). Germline loops: CDR1 LNHDA, CDR2 SQIVND (reference sequence). Trimming removed 1 base at V and 3 bases at J, with 15 bases between. The CDR3 runs 17 residues. CDR3 in amino acids: CASSIAGWGSDTGELFF. CDR3 sequence (DNA): TGTGCCAGTAGTATAGCGGGATGGGGTAGCGACACCGGGGAGCTGTTTTTT.

The gene calls are TRBV3-1 and TRBJ1-5; TRBD1 is a possible D gene (6 bases). Germline V gives CDR1 LGHDT, CDR2 YNNKEL (reference sequence). There are 15 residues in the CDR3. V was clipped by 6 bases and J by 1 base, with 13 bases between them. In DNA form, the CDR3 reads TGTGCCAGCAGTTCACAGGGTTTCAGCAATCAGCCCCAGCATTTT. It encodes CASSSQGFSNQPQHF.

V gene TRBV11-2 combines with J gene TRBJ2-1; possible D gene TRBD2, 6 bases. CDR3 length: 13 amino acids. V was trimmed by 3 bases and J by 6 bases, leaving 9 bases between them. The germline V gene encodes CDR1 SGHAT and CDR2 FQNNGV. The CDR3 loop reads CASSLGSGNEQFF. CDR3 nucleotides: TGTGCCAGCAGCTTGGGTAGCGGCAATGAGCAGTTCTTC.

This clone has ten or more counts. The chain couples TRBV18 to TRBJ1-1; D not certain. Germline loops: CDR1 KGHSH, CDR2 LQKENI. The ends were cut back, 4 bases at V and 4 bases at J, with 10 bases in the middle. The CDR3 length is 13 residues. The CDR3 spells CASSQGRATEAFF. DNA for the CDR3: TGTGCCAGCTCACAAGGAAGGGCCACTGAAGCTTTCTTT.

CDR3 loop: CASSAPRGKTQETQYF. The CDR3 DNA reads TGTGCCAGCAGCGCCCCAAGGGGAAAAACCCAAGAGACCCAGTACTTC. The chain recombines TRBV5-4 with TRBJ2-5; D is perhaps TRBD1 (5 bases). V was pared by 4 bases and J by 1 base, with 17 bases between. The germline CDR1 and CDR2 sequences are SGHNT and YYREEE (reference sequence). The CDR3 extends over 16 amino acids.

This clone is termed medium-sized. This sequence joins TRBV10-3 and TRBJ2-7; D not resolved. CDR1 ENHRY and CDR2 SYGVKD come from the germline V gene. Between the trimmed V and J ends, which lost 6 bases and 2 bases, there was a span of 8 bases. This CDR3 spans 12 amino acids. The CDR3 reads CAIRGQTYEQYF. The CDR3 DNA reads TGTGCCATCAGGGGCCAGACCTACGAGCAGTACTTC.

This clone was counted ten times or more. The rearrangement joins TRBV11-2 to TRBJ2-1; D is uncertain. The CDR3 covers 14 residues. Germline loops: CDR1 SGHAT, CDR2 FQNNGV. V was pared by 4 bases and J by 3 bases, with 10 bases between. CDR3 sequence (DNA): TGTGCCAGCAGCTCTGTAAACGGCTACAATGAGCAGTTCTTC. Its translation is CASSSVNGYNEQFF.

This clone showed up many times. The gene calls are TRBV5-1 and TRBJ2-5; 12 nucleotides match TRBD2. The CDR3 spans 17 residues. Germline loops: CDR1 SGHRS, CDR2 YFSETQ. Trimming at V came to 4 bases and at J to 4 bases, leaving 11 bases not matched to a gene. The CDR3 protein is CASSAGLAGSGGETQYF. DNA for the CDR3: TGCGCCAGCAGCGCCGGACTAGCGGGAAGCGGGGGAGAGACCCAGTACTTC.

This clone was seen at least ten times. The V call is TRBV29-1, the J call TRBJ1-5; maybe TRBD1 (5 bases). CDR3 length: 12 amino acids. The V end lost 6 bases, the J end lost 9 bases, and 15 bases lay between the germline ends. Germline V gene lookup returns CDR1 SQVTM and CDR2 ANQGSEA. The CDR3: CSVGGATGPQHF. The CDR3 DNA is TGCAGCGTGGGTGGGGCCACGGGGCCCCAGCATTTT.

The V and J genes are TRBV6-1 and TRBJ1-5, with 7 bases lining up with TRBD1. The ends lost 6 bases at V and 6 bases at J; junction bases unmatched: 8. CDR1 and CDR2 (germline): MNHNS, SASEGT. CDR3 size: 14 residues. Here the CDR3 DNA reads TGTGCCAGCAGGGCTGACAGGGATGTTCAGCCCCAGCATTTT. This encodes CASRADRDVQPQHF.

In the case of this clone: One junction end disagrees with the germline gene, perhaps due to a read error. The chain recombines TRBV7-3 with TRBJ2-3; 10 nucleotides align to TRBD2. This CDR3 has 15 amino acids. Germline V CDR1 and CDR2: SGHTA, FQGTGA. CDR3 DNA sequence: TGTGCCATCAGCTCAACTAGCGGGGAGACAGATACGCAGTATTTT. The encoded protein is CAISSTSGETDTQYF.

This clone has at least ten counts. The V call is TRBV7-6, the J call TRBJ1-5; D might be TRBD1 (5 bases). The germline V gene has CDR1 SGHVS and CDR2 FNYEAQ. The V end lost 5 bases, the J end lost 2 bases, and 13 bases lay between the germline ends. This CDR3 spans 15 amino acids. In DNA, the CDR3 is TGTGCCAGCAGCCTCAGGGAGAATGGCAATCAGCCCCAGCATTTT. Amino acid sequence: CASSLRENGNQPQHF. Supplemented by reference TRBV7-6 and TRBJ1-5, the full variable domain reads GAGVSQSPRYKVTKRGQDVALRCDPISGHVSLYWYRQALGQGPEFLTYFNYEAQQDKSGLPNDRFSAERPEGSISTLTIQRTEQRDSAMYRCASSLRENGNQPQHFGDGTRLSIL.

The sample holds many counts of this clone. With a much larger clone just one base away, this may be a read error. The chain recombines TRBV6-6 with TRBJ2-1; TRBD2 matches at 12 bases. CDR3 length equals 15 residues. Germline V gene lookup returns CDR1 MNHNY and CDR2 SVGAGI (reference sequence). V lost 7 bases, J lost 6 bases, and 7 bases stayed unmatched. The CDR3 loop reads CASIPASGRGNEQFF. As DNA, the CDR3 is TGTGCCAGCATCCCCGCTAGCGGGAGGGGCAATGAGCAGTTCTTC.

The V call is TRBV27, the J call TRBJ1-6; D remains unclear. The V and J ends lost 0 bases and 7 bases respectively, with 10 bases between them. Germline values: CDR1 MNHEY, CDR2 SMNVEV (reference sequence). The CDR3 spans 15 residues. CDR3 amino acids: CASSLSAIGNSPLHF. DNA of the CDR3: TGTGCCAGCAGTTTATCGGCCATAGGGAATTCACCCCTCCACTTT.

There are many counts of this clone. The V call is TRBV6-2 or TRBV6-3, the J call TRBJ2-1, with D unresolved. The V and J ends lost 5 bases and 7 bases respectively, with 12 bases between them. Germline V gene sequence: CDR1 MNHEY, CDR2 SVGEGT. This CDR3 has 13 amino acids. In nucleotides, the CDR3 is TGTGCCAGCAGTATCGCGCTCGCAAATGAGCAGTTCTTC. This gives the protein CASSIALANEQFF.

The table lists this clone with many counts. The genes are TRBV27 and TRBJ1-1; D remains ambiguous. Between the trimmed V and J ends, which lost 10 bases and 6 bases, there was a span of 15 bases. The CDR3 is 12 amino acids. The germline V gene encodes CDR1 MNHEY and CDR2 SMNVEV (reference sequence). In DNA form, the CDR3 reads TGTGCCACCCAAACGGGGAGGGCTGAAGCTTTCTTT. It translates to CATQTGRAEAFF.

This clone was seen a handful of times. This chain links TRBV5-4 with TRBJ2-2, with unresolved D. CDR1 SGHNT and CDR2 YYREEE come from the germline V gene (reference sequence). This CDR3 is built from 11 residues. Trimming took off 5 bases at V and 6 bases at J, with 5 bases between the two ends. DNA of the CDR3: TGTGCCAGCAGGGATGCCGGGGAGCTGTTTTTT. Its translation: CASRDAGELFF.

This clone showed up many times. V gene TRBV28 combines with J gene TRBJ1-1; D may be TRBD1 (6 bases). The CDR3 totals 20 residues. Trimming removed 2 bases at V and 3 bases at J, with 28 bases between. Looked up from germline, CDR1 is MDHEN and CDR2 is SYDVKM. Here the CDR3 DNA reads TGTGCCAGCAGTTTAATCTCCCTCGCAGGGGCTTTGGGAGAGGACACTGAAGCTTTCTTT. It translates to CASSLISLAGALGEDTEAFF.

This clone has a handful of counts. Within the sample, other DNA sequences also encode this same CDR3. The gene calls are TRBV28 and TRBJ2-7; TRBD2 matches at 10 bases. The CDR3 sequence is 16 residues long. The germline V gene encodes CDR1 MDHEN and CDR2 SYDVKM. Trimming took 4 bases from V and 5 from J; bases not matched to a gene: 11. This CDR3 reads CASSSLTSGRTDEQYF. CDR3 sequence (DNA): TGTGCCAGCAGTTCCCTGACTAGCGGGCGGACCGACGAGCAGTACTTC.

This clone was counted many times. V usage is TRBV5-1 and J usage is TRBJ2-3; 7 bases line up with TRBD2. Germline V lookup: CDR1 SGHRS, CDR2 YFSETQ. V lost 4 bases to trimming and J lost 2 bases; unmatched junction nucleotides: 7. This CDR3 has 15 amino acids. The chain's CDR3 is CASSGGVTATDTQYF. Here the CDR3 DNA reads TGCGCCAGCAGCGGGGGGGTGACTGCCACAGATACGCAGTATTTT.

This clone showed up many times. A much larger clone differs by one base, so this may be a read error. This chain uses TRBV10-3 with TRBJ2-7, with D tentatively TRBD2 (6 bases). Germline V gives CDR1 ENHRY, CDR2 SYGVKD. Trimming stripped 5 bases from V and 3 bases from J, with 14 bases between. This CDR3 is built from 14 residues. Written as DNA, the CDR3 is TGTGCCATCAGTAGGGCAGGCGGGGTCTACGAGCAGTACTTC. Amino acids: CAISRAGGVYEQYF.

A note on this clone: One base away lies a much larger clone, so this may be a sequencing read error. Other DNA sequences in the sample encode the same CDR3. The V call is TRBV5-6, the J call TRBJ2-7; D gene unclear. Trimming cost V 4 bases and J 4 bases, with 12 bases left between them. Germline V lookup: CDR1 SGHDT, CDR2 YYEEEE. The CDR3 is 13 residues long. The CDR3 reads CASSRPEPYEQYF. In DNA, the CDR3 is TGTGCCAGCAGCCGACCAGAACCTTACGAGCAGTACTTC.

This clone showed up just a few times. This chain connects TRBV15 to TRBJ2-7; 9 bases map to TRBD2. Trimming at V came to 1 base and at J to 7 bases, leaving 11 bases not matched to a gene. From germline, CDR1 is LNHNV and CDR2 YYDKDF (reference sequence). This CDR3 is built from 16 residues. In nucleotides, the CDR3 is TGTGCCACCAGCAGAGGGACTAGCGCCGGGCTAGTGGAGCAGTACTTC. It codes for CATSRGTSAGLVEQYF. Based on the CDR3 plus reference TRBV15 and TRBJ2-7, the full variable domain is DAMVIQNPRYQVTQFGKPVTLSCSQTLNHNVMYWYQQKSSQAPKLLFHYYDKDFNNEADTPDNFQSRRPNTSFCFLDIRSPGLGDTAMYLCATSRGTSAGLVEQYFGPGTRLTVT.

This clone was detected a few times. This chain connects TRBV6-1 to TRBJ1-2; D uncertain. This CDR3 comprises 15 residues. Trimming took 1 base from V and 2 from J, leaving 11 bases between them. Germline assignment: CDR1 MNHNS and CDR2 SASEGT. The DNA for the CDR3 is TGTGCCAGCAGTGAAGGTCTGTATCGGAACTATGGCTACACCTTC. This sequence encodes CASSEGLYRNYGYTF.

Concerning this clone itself: Because it lacks the conserved phenylalanine or tryptophan at the end, this CDR3 is likely a read error. This chain uses TRBV18 with TRBJ1-1, with TRBD1 as a possible D gene (5 bases). The length of the CDR3 is 14 residues. Germline V gene sequence: CDR1 KGHSH, CDR2 LQKENI. V was trimmed by 4 bases and J by 0 bases, leaving 9 bases between them. The chain's CDR3 is CASSQGLLNTEAFY. The CDR3 DNA sequence: TGTGCCAGCTCACAGGGACTCCTGAACACTGAAGCTTTCTAT.

The chain carries TRBV6-2 or TRBV6-3 and TRBJ1-1; 7 bases map to TRBD1. Germline V CDR1 and CDR2: MNHEY, SVGEGT. This CDR3 spans 12 amino acids. V dropped 10 bases and J dropped 3; count of bases not matched to a gene: 5. The CDR3, as DNA: TGTGCCACCCAGGGACAGTACACTGAAGCTTTCTTT. This sequence encodes CATQGQYTEAFF.

This clone was observed many times. The chain combines TRBV15 with TRBJ2-1; D not certain. CDR3 length: 12 amino acids. V shed 9 bases and J shed 8 bases, with 14 bases lying between them. Germline assignment: CDR1 LNHNV and CDR2 YYDKDF (reference sequence). CDR3: CATSAGPDEQFF. CDR3 bases: TGTGCCACTTCGGCAGGTCCGGATGAGCAGTTCTTC.

This clone was counted many times. The chain is built from TRBV5-8 and TRBJ1-1; maybe TRBD1 (5 bases). CDR3 length: 15 amino acids. Looked up from germline, CDR1 is SGHTS and CDR2 is YDEGEE. V was shortened by 1 base and J by 7 bases, with 17 bases between the two germline ends. CDR3 in amino acids: CASSLRGRAYDEAFF. The CDR3 nucleotides read TGTGCCAGCAGCTTGAGGGGCAGAGCCTACGATGAAGCTTTCTTT.

In its sample, this clone was seen a few times. A much larger clone differs by one base, so this may be a read error. V gene TRBV28 combines with J gene TRBJ2-1; D may match TRBD1 or TRBD2 (5 bases each). Trimming stripped 7 bases from V and 8 bases from J, with 9 bases between. The CDR3 has 11 amino acids. In germline, CDR1 is MDHEN, CDR2 SYDVKM. CDR3 sequence: CASTEGYEQFF. Written as DNA, the CDR3 is TGTGCCAGCACCGAGGGGTATGAGCAGTTCTTC.

This clone has ten or more counts. The DNA for the CDR3 is TGCAGTGCTAGGGGGGCTAGCGGGAGGTTTCGGTCCTGGGGGACCCAGTACTTC. It is translated as CSARGASGRFRSWGTQYF. The chain recombines TRBV20-1 with TRBJ2-5; 11 bases fit TRBD2. V dropped 3 bases and J dropped 7; count of bases not matched to a gene: 19. This CDR3 is 18 amino acids long. Germline V gives CDR1 DFQATT, CDR2 SNEGSKA (reference sequence).

The V gene is TRBV5-1, the J gene TRBJ2-1; D may match TRBD1 or TRBD2 (6 bases each). Germline CDR1 and CDR2: SGHRS and YFSETQ. There are 15 residues in the CDR3. The V and J ends lost 6 bases and 0 bases respectively, with 13 bases between them. The CDR3 reads CASTQGGSSYNEQFF. CDR3 bases: TGCGCCAGCACCCAAGGGGGGAGCTCCTACAATGAGCAGTTCTTC.